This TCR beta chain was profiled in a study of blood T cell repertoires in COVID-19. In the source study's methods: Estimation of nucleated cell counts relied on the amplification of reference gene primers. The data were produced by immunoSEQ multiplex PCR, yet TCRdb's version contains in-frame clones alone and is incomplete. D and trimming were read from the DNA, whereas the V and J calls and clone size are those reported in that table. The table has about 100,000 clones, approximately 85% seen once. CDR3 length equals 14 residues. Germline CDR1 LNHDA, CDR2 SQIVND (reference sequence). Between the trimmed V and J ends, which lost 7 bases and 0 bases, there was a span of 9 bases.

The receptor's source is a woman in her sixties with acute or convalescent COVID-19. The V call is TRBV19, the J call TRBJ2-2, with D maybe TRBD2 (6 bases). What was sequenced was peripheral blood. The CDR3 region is CASNRLANTGELFF. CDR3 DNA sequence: TGTGCCAGTAACAGACTAGCGAACACCGGGGAGCTGTTTTTT.